The 24 T cell receptor beta chains reported below all come from one sample, sequenced in a study of T cells after yellow fever vaccination. TCRdb reanalysed the 5' RACE reads using MiXCR and keeps one entry per CDR3 protein. The table shows 300,000 to 350,000 distinct CDR3 sequences, with about 11% occurring only once. The sequenced sample was CD4+ T cells sorted from PBMCs, obtained 45 days after the yellow fever booster vaccination. These receptors were collected from a young man who received the YFV17D yellow fever vaccine.

Ten or more counts support this clonotype. The chain joins TRBV12-3 or TRBV12-4 to TRBJ2-5; D not resolved. The V and J ends lost 5 bases and 5 bases respectively, with 12 bases between them. This CDR3 is 13 amino acids long. The CDR3 region is CASSLGSRETQYF. The CDR3, as DNA: TGTGCCAGCAGTCTGGGCTCTAGGGAGACCCAGTACTTC.

This clonotype showed up just a few times. This chain links TRBV29-1 with TRBJ1-1, with no clear D. V was cut by 1 base and J by 6 bases, with 15 bases left in between. There are 14 residues in the CDR3. Per germline, CDR1 SQVTM and CDR2 ANQGSEA. The CDR3 sequence is CSVEGYSEVAEAFF. The CDR3 DNA is TGCAGCGTTGAAGGCTACAGTGAGGTCGCTGAAGCTTTCTTT.

The V and J genes are TRBV10-3 and TRBJ2-6; D call uncertain. The V and J ends lost 6 bases and 4 bases respectively, with 13 bases between them. Germline V gene lookup returns CDR1 ENHRY and CDR2 SYGVKD. CDR3 length: 15 residues. The DNA of the CDR3 is TGTGCCATCAGACAGACCTCTAGGGGGGCCAACGTCCTGACTTTC. Residues: CAIRQTSRGANVLTF.

The CDR3 loop reads CASSRGPGNTIYF. CDR3 nucleotides: TGTGCCAGCTCGAGGGGTCCCGGAAACACCATATATTTT. V is TRBV18 and J is TRBJ1-3, with a weak D call TRBD1 (5 bases). CDR1 and CDR2 (germline): KGHSH, LQKENI. The V and J ends lost 6 bases and 4 bases respectively, with 10 bases between them. The CDR3 is 13 residues long.

This clonotype has ten or more counts. This sequence joins TRBV7-9 and TRBJ2-5, with D possibly matching TRBD2 (5 bases). Germline V gene sequence: CDR1 SEHNR, CDR2 FQNEAQ (reference sequence). This CDR3 has 14 residues. The V gene lost 4 bases and the J gene lost 4 bases, with 13 bases spanning the gap. The CDR3 nucleotides read TGTGCCAGCAGCTCCGACTCTGGAGGAGAGACCCAGTACTTC. Its protein product is CASSSDSGGETQYF.

This clonotype has a handful of counts. The rearrangement uses TRBV5-1 and TRBJ2-7, with TRBD1 as a possible D gene (5 bases). Per the germline V gene, CDR1 is SGHRS and CDR2 is YFSETQ. The CDR3 contains 15 residues. V lost 0 bases, J lost 6 bases, and 16 bases lay in between. Here the CDR3 DNA reads TGCGCCAGCAGCTTGGACAGGCCGGCTACGGGCGAGCAGTACTTC. Its translation: CASSLDRPATGEQYF.

This sequence joins TRBV11-2 and TRBJ1-1; 8 nucleotides align to TRBD1. The CDR3 consists of 14 residues. With V trimmed by 4 bases and J by 7 bases, 8 bases remained unmatched. From germline, CDR1 is SGHAT and CDR2 FQNNGV. The CDR3 nucleotides read TGTGCCAGCAGCTCTCGTCAGGGGGCTAATGAAGCTTTCTTT. Translation gives CASSSRQGANEAFF.

This clonotype was counted only a few times. The CDR3 DNA is TGCAGTGCTAGGCACCCGGGGAGAAACACAGATACGCAGTATTTT. Residues: CSARHPGRNTDTQYF. V and J are TRBV20-1 and TRBJ2-3; tentative D call: TRBD2 (5 bases). V dropped 3 bases and J dropped 2 bases, with 15 bases sitting between them. This CDR3 has 15 residues. Germline CDR1 is DFQATT and CDR2 is SNEGSKA (reference sequence).

This clonotype has just a few counts. J is TRBJ2-1 and V is TRBV2; D might be TRBD1 or TRBD2, each matching 5 bases. This CDR3 has 14 amino acids. The germline V gene encodes CDR1 SNHLY and CDR2 FYNNEI. Trimming left V 2 bases short and J 2 bases short, with 7 bases between. Here the CDR3 DNA reads TGTGCCAGCAGTGAACAGGGACCCTACAATGAGCAGTTCTTC. Protein sequence: CASSEQGPYNEQFF.

In this sample, this clonotype turned up many times. The gene calls are TRBV7-9 and TRBJ2-3; D is perhaps TRBD2 (6 bases). Trimming removed 4 bases from V and 5 bases from J, with 16 bases in between. Germline V gives CDR1 SEHNR, CDR2 FQNEAQ (reference sequence). The CDR3 totals 15 residues. The chain's CDR3 is CASSSRAEGGDTQYF. The CDR3 DNA is TGTGCCAGCAGCTCACGAGCGGAGGGTGGAGATACGCAGTATTTT.

There are a few counts of this clonotype. The rearrangement links TRBV4-3 to TRBJ1-6, with D tentatively TRBD1 (5 bases). Germline lookup yields CDR1 LGHNA and CDR2 YSLEER. This CDR3 has 15 residues. V was shortened by 0 bases and J by 10 bases, with 13 bases between the two germline ends. CDR3 protein: CASSQEGGRESPLHF. In nucleotides, the CDR3 is TGCGCCAGCAGCCAAGAGGGGGGACGGGAATCACCCCTCCACTTT.

At least ten counts were recorded for this clonotype. V gene TRBV5-1 combines with J gene TRBJ2-2; 7 bases map to TRBD1. CDR3 length: 15 amino acids. CDR1 is SGHRS, CDR2 YFSETQ, per germline. The J segment lost 3 bases and the V segment lost 5 bases, leaving 7 bases of the junction unmatched. The CDR3 loop is CASSRQGLDTGELFF. As DNA, the CDR3 is TGCGCCAGCAGTCGACAGGGTCTGGACACCGGGGAGCTGTTTTTT.

This clonotype was observed a few times. The CDR3 region has the DNA TGCAGTGCTAGACCACCGGGCCAGAACACCGGGGAGCTGTTTTTT. Its protein is CSARPPGQNTGELFF. The chain joins TRBV20-1 to TRBJ2-2, with D uncertain. The CDR3 runs 15 residues. The germline V and J ends were trimmed by 2 bases and 1 base, with 11 bases remaining between them. The germline CDR1 and CDR2 sequences are DFQATT and SNEGSKA (reference sequence).

The J gene is TRBJ2-3, the V gene TRBV13, with 12 bases that match TRBD1. Germline V lookup: CDR1 PRHDT, CDR2 FYEKMQ (reference sequence). The CDR3 totals 16 residues. V shed 4 bases, J shed 2 bases, and the junction held 4 bases outside the gene matches. The CDR3 sequence is CASSYGTGGSTDTQYF. CDR3 coding DNA: TGTGCCAGCAGCTACGGGACAGGGGGCTCCACAGATACGCAGTATTTT.

This chain uses TRBV7-8 with TRBJ2-5, with a possible D match to TRBD1 (6 bases). The germline V gene has CDR1 SGHVS and CDR2 FQNEAQ. CDR3 length equals 14 residues. Trimming removed 5 bases at V and 2 bases at J, with 12 bases between. CDR3 region: CASSPARGQETQYF. CDR3 DNA: TGTGCCAGCAGCCCCGCGAGGGGGCAAGAGACCCAGTACTTC. Drawing the rest from reference TRBV7-8 and TRBJ2-5, the complete variable domain is GAGVSQSPRYKVAKRGQDVALRCDPISGHVSLFWYQQALGQGPEFLTYFQNEAQLDKSGLPSDRFFAERPEGSVSTLKIQRTQQEDSAVYLCASSPARGQETQYFGPGTRLLVL.

The chain carries TRBV11-2 and TRBJ2-7; the D gene could be TRBD1 or TRBD2 (5 bases each). Germline V lookup: CDR1 SGHAT, CDR2 FQNNGV. With 5 bases removed from V and 3 bases from J, the gap between germline ends came to 20 bases. This CDR3 region has 16 residues. The CDR3 protein is CASSPRDASPLYEQYV. CDR3 DNA sequence: TGTGCCAGCAGCCCCAGGGACGCATCCCCCCTCTACGAGCAGTACGTC.

This clonotype was observed many times. The chain is built from TRBV7-2 and TRBJ2-3; TRBD2 might be the D (6 bases). Germline V gene sequence: CDR1 SGHTA, CDR2 FQGNSA. The V and J ends lost 7 bases and 7 bases respectively, with 15 bases between them. CDR3 length: 13 amino acids. The CDR3 sequence: CASTLGGLNTQYF. The DNA for the CDR3 is TGTGCCAGCACCCTGGGGGGTTTGAATACGCAGTATTTT. Together with reference TRBV7-2 and TRBJ2-3, the CDR3 gives the full variable domain: GAGVSQSPSNKVTEKGKDVELRCDPISGHTALYWYRQSLGQGLEFLIYFQGNSAPDKSGLPSDRFSAERTGGSVSTLTIQRTQQEDSAVYLCASTLGGLNTQYFGPGTRLTVL.

The table lists this clonotype with many counts. This chain uses TRBV15 with TRBJ1-3; no reliable D call. The V gene's germline CDR1 is LNHNV and CDR2 YYDKDF (reference sequence). The CDR3 is 16 amino acids. V was shortened by 5 bases and J by 0 bases, with 14 bases between the two germline ends. The CDR3 sequence: CATSREQIRSGNTIYF. CDR3 in DNA: TGTGCCACCAGCCGGGAACAGATCCGCTCTGGAAACACCATATATTTT.

The chain is built from TRBV5-1 and TRBJ1-4, with no clear D. Germline V lookup: CDR1 SGHRS, CDR2 YFSETQ. Trimming cost V 4 bases and J 0 bases, with 13 bases left between them. This CDR3 spans 16 amino acids. The CDR3 sequence: CASSNSRLATNEKLFF. Here the CDR3 DNA reads TGCGCCAGCAGCAATAGTCGACTTGCAACTAATGAAAAACTGTTTTTT.

CDR3 sequence reads: CASSQPGLAGADTQYF. The DNA for the CDR3 is TGTGCCAGCAGCCAACCGGGACTAGCGGGGGCTGATACGCAGTATTTT. The chain joins TRBV4-2 to TRBJ2-3; 14 bases match TRBD2. The CDR3 is 16 amino acids. Looked up from germline, CDR1 is LGHNA and CDR2 is YNFKEQ. V shed 2 bases, J shed 6 bases, and the junction held 4 bases outside the gene matches.

This clonotype has just a few counts. The chain is built from TRBV7-8 and TRBJ1-5, with D possibly matching TRBD1 (5 bases). The CDR3 has 14 amino acids. Germline assignment: CDR1 SGHVS and CDR2 FQNEAQ. The ends were cut back, 2 bases at V and 2 bases at J, with 7 bases in the middle. CDR3 coding DNA: TGTGCCAGCAGCTTACCGGGGGGCAATCAGCCCCAGCATTTT. Amino acid sequence: CASSLPGGNQPQHF.

The chain employs TRBV4-3 and TRBJ2-5, with 12 bases fitting TRBD1. The length of the CDR3 is 15 residues. With V trimmed by 4 bases and J by 8 bases, 8 bases remained unmatched. The germline CDR1 and CDR2 sequences are LGHNA and YSLEER. The CDR3 loop is CASSLFRGQGATQYF. CDR3 sequence (DNA): TGCGCCAGCAGCCTATTCAGGGGACAGGGGGCAACCCAGTACTTC.

This clonotype was detected a few times. The chain combines TRBV30 with TRBJ2-4; D is possibly TRBD2 (7 bases). V was cut by 3 bases and J by 8 bases, with 20 bases left in between. There are 15 residues in the CDR3. Germline CDR1 and CDR2: GTSNPN and SVGIG (reference sequence). The CDR3 spells CAWSDPRGAGDIQYF. The CDR3 nucleotides read TGTGCCTGGAGCGACCCTCGGGGGGCGGGGGACATTCAGTACTTC.

The rearrangement uses TRBV9 and TRBJ1-5; D gene unclear. This CDR3 spans 17 amino acids. Germline CDR1 is SGDLS and CDR2 is YYNGEE. V was cut by 0 bases and J by 5 bases, with 18 bases left in between. Here the CDR3 DNA reads TGTGCCAGCAGCGTAGCTAGCTGGACGGAGGCTCATCAGCCCCAGCATTTT. It codes for CASSVASWTEAHQPQHF.